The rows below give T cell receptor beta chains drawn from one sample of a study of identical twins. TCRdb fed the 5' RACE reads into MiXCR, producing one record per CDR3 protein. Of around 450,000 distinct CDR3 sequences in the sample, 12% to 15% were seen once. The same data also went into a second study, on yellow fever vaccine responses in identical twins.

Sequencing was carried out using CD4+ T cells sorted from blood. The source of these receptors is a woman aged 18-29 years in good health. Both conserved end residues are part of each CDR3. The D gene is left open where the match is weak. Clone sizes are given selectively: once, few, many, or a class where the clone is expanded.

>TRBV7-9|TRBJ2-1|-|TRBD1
TGTGCCAGCAGCTTACTACAGGGGACCTACAATGAGCAGTTCTTC
CASSLLQGTYNEQFF
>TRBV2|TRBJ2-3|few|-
TGTGCCAGCAGCGAGCTAGGCACAGATACGCAGTATTTT
CASSELGTDTQYF
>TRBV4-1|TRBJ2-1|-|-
TGCGCCAGCAGCCAACTGACAGACAATGAGCAGTTCTTC
CASSQLTDNEQFF
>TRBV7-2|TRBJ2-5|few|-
TGTGCCAGCAGCCCCGGAGGTAGCGCGGAGACCCAGTACTTC
CASSPGGSAETQYF
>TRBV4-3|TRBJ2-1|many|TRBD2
TGCGCCAGCAGCCAAATTAGCGGGGGGTTCTACAATGAGCAGTTCTTC
CASSQISGGFYNEQFF
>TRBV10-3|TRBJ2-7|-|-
TGTGCCATCAGTGAGTCGGAGAGCGGACGGCAGTACTTC
CAISESESGRQYF
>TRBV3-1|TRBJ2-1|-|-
TGTGCCAGCAGCCAAGATCTTGTAGCCTCTAGGCAGTTCTTC
CASSQDLVASRQFF
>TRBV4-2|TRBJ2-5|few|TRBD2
TGTGCCAGCAGCCAAGCACTAGCGGGCCAAGAGACCCAGTACTTC
CASSQALAGQETQYF
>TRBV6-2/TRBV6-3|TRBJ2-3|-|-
TGTGCCAGCCTGACGGAAAGCACAGATACGCAGTATTTT
CASLTESTDTQYF
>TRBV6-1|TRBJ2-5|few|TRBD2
TGTGCCAGCAGGGGACTAGCACAAGAGACCCAGTACTTC
CASRGLAQETQYF
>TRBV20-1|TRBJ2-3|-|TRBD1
TGCCTGGGGACAGACTTGCCTAGCACAGATACGCAGTATTTT
CLGTDLPSTDTQYF
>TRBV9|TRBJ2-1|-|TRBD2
TGTGCCAGCAGCACGGGACTACTCCTGGACAATGAGCAGTTCTTC
CASSTGLLLDNEQFF
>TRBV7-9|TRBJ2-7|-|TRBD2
TGTGCCAGCAGCAAACTAGCGGGAGCCTACGAGCAGTACTTC
CASSKLAGAYEQYF
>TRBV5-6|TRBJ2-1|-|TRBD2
TGTGCCAGCACCAGACTAGCGGGAGATCCCTACAATGAGCAGTTCTTC
CASTRLAGDPYNEQFF
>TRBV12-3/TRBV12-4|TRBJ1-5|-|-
TGTGCCAGCGGGGTTTCAAGCAATCAGCCCCAGCATTTT
CASGVSSNQPQHF
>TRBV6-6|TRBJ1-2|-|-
TGTGCCAGCGGAGGAGGGGCGGGTGGCTACACCTTC
CASGGGAGGYTF
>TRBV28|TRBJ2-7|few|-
TGTGCCAGCAGTTTATCGGCCACGGGGCAGGGTGGCGAGCAGTACTTC
CASSLSATGQGGEQYF
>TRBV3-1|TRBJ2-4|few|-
TGTGCCAGCAGCCAAGGACAGACGACAAACATTCAGTACTTC
CASSQGQTTNIQYF
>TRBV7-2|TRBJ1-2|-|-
TGTGCCAGCAGCTTACTCAAAAGTTCGGGCTACACCTTC
CASSLLKSSGYTF
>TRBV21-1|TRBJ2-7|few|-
TGTGCCAGCAGCAAAAGTTCGCAGGGGGCCTACGAGCAGTACTTC
CASSKSSQGAYEQYF
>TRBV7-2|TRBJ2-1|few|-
TGTGCCAGCAGCCGGGGACACAAGTACAATGAGCAGTTCTTC
CASSRGHKYNEQFF
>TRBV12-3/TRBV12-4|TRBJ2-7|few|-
TGTGCCAGCAGGAACTCGGGACCTTACGAGCAGTACTTC
CASRNSGPYEQYF
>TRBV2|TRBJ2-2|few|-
TGTGCCAGCAGTGAAGTAGGGAACCTGAACACCGGGGAGCTGTTTTTT
CASSEVGNLNTGELFF
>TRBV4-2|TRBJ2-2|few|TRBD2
TGTGCCAGCAGCCAGGGGGGACTAGCGGGAGCCGGGGAGCTGTTTTTT
CASSQGGLAGAGELFF